This is a list of T cell receptor beta chains from one sample in a study of blood T cells in healthy people across ages. Each CDR3 protein is one row after TCRdb ran MiXCR on the 5' RACE reads. The repertoire holds some 1.5 million distinct CDR3 sequences, with roughly 27% as singletons. Specimen: blood. These receptors all stem from a woman in her twenties or thirties in good health. Each CDR3 is given with its conserved first and last residue. Each record gives: V gene, clone size, J gene, D gene, CDR3 protein, CDR3 DNA. The D gene is left open where the match is weak. The size entry is marked missing in some rows and otherwise reads once, few, many or a size class.

TRBV4-1	NA	TRBJ1-4	NA	CASSQAEADEKLFF	TGCGCCAGCAGCCAAGCGGAGGCGGATGAAAAACTGTTTTTT
TRBV7-8	few	TRBJ1-2	NA	CASSPTGPQGKGYTF	TGTGCCAGCAGCCCGACAGGTCCCCAGGGGAAAGGCTACACCTTC
TRBV20-1	once	TRBJ2-3	TRBD1	CSATRQGAISDAQYF	TGCAGTGCTACACGACAGGGGGCGATCTCAGATGCGCAGTATTTT
TRBV7-2	NA	TRBJ2-7	NA	CASSCGLPLYEQYF	TGTGCCAGCAGCTGCGGACTACCTCTCTACGAGCAGTACTTC
TRBV4-1	NA	TRBJ2-7	NA	CASSQGGGSGASYEQYF	TGCGCCAGCAGCCAAGGAGGGGGAAGCGGGGCCTCCTACGAGCAGTACTTC
TRBV9	few	TRBJ1-2	NA	CASSAPHVYGYTF	TGTGCCAGCAGCGCCCCACATGTCTATGGCTACACCTTC
TRBV12-3/TRBV12-4	NA	TRBJ2-2	NA	CASLARTGELFF	TGTGCCAGTTTAGCACGGACCGGGGAGCTGTTTTTT
TRBV7-2	once	TRBJ2-3	NA	CASSFSFDTQYF	TGTGCCAGCAGCTTTTCGTTCGATACGCAGTATTTT
TRBV4-1	few	TRBJ1-2	NA	CASCQGFLPYGYTF	TGCGCCAGCTGCCAAGGCTTCCTACCATATGGCTACACCTTC
TRBV5-1	many	TRBJ1-2	TRBD1	CASSDRQGNYGYTF	TGCGCCAGCAGTGACAGACAGGGAAACTATGGCTACACCTTC
TRBV7-2	many	TRBJ2-1	TRBD1	CASSLSGTGPNEQFF	TGTGCCAGCAGCTTATCCGGGACAGGACCGAATGAGCAGTTCTTC
TRBV27	NA	TRBJ1-1	NA	CASSPLSRNTEAFF	TGTGCCAGCAGTCCGCTCTCGAGGAACACTGAAGCTTTCTTT
TRBV29-1	few	TRBJ2-1	TRBD1	CSVQLGTGGSEQFF	TGCAGCGTTCAGCTAGGGACAGGGGGCAGTGAGCAGTTCTTC
TRBV6-6	NA	TRBJ1-2	NA	CASSRPLGPERNYGYTF	TGTGCCAGCTCGAGACCCCTAGGGCCGGAGAGGAACTATGGCTACACCTTC
TRBV5-1	few	TRBJ2-5	TRBD2	CASREQRGLLGTQYF	TGCGCCAGCAGGGAGCAGCGGGGGCTCCTGGGGACCCAGTACTTC
TRBV12-3/TRBV12-4	few	TRBJ2-3	NA	CASKAGSPDTQYF	TGTGCCAGCAAAGCAGGGTCCCCCGATACGCAGTATTTT
TRBV20-1	NA	TRBJ2-7	NA	CSARELLSDEQYF	TGCAGTGCTAGAGAACTTCTTTCCGACGAGCAGTACTTC
TRBV28	few	TRBJ2-3	NA	CASTPAQGFADTQYF	TGTGCCAGCACCCCCGCCCAGGGGTTTGCAGATACGCAGTATTTT
TRBV25-1	NA	TRBJ2-6	NA	CASSEPGNGANVLTF	TGTGCCAGCAGTGAACCAGGGAACGGGGCCAACGTCCTGACTTTC
TRBV7-8	NA	TRBJ1-2	NA	CASSLGSANSGYTF	TGTGCCAGCAGCTTAGGGTCAGCTAACTCTGGCTACACCTTC
TRBV28	many	TRBJ2-1	NA	CATLAYNEQFF	TGTGCCACCCTTGCCTACAATGAGCAGTTCTTC
TRBV5-1	few	TRBJ1-2	TRBD1	CASSLGQGALRYTF	TGCGCCAGCAGCTTGGGGCAGGGGGCCCTACGGTACACCTTC
TRBV30	few	TRBJ2-7	TRBD1	CASVPGGSYEQYF	TGTGCCTCTGTACCAGGGGGATCCTACGAGCAGTACTTC
TRBV7-2	NA	TRBJ2-1	NA	CASSRARLTYNEQFF	TGTGCCAGCAGCCGTGCCCGACTGACCTACAATGAGCAGTTCTTC
TRBV9	NA	TRBJ1-4	NA	CASSVGVTATNEKLFF	TGTGCCAGCAGCGTAGGGGTCACGGCAACTAATGAAAAACTGTTTTTT
TRBV28	NA	TRBJ1-1	TRBD1	CASTHRQGSSEAFF	TGTGCCAGCACCCACCGACAGGGGAGCTCTGAAGCTTTCTTT
TRBV12-3/TRBV12-4	NA	TRBJ2-7	NA	CASQDSNSYEQYF	TGTGCCAGCCAGGACTCGAATAGCTACGAGCAGTACTTC
TRBV7-2	NA	TRBJ2-5	TRBD2	CASSSLAGGVVETQYF	TGTGCCAGCAGCTCCTTAGCGGGGGGGGTGGTAGAGACCCAGTACTTC
TRBV20-1	many	TRBJ2-1	NA	CSAVRLDEQFF	TGCAGTGCCGTCCGACTAGATGAGCAGTTCTTC
TRBV4-1	few	TRBJ2-1	TRBD2	CASSQGPGLAGHNEQFF	TGCGCCAGCAGCCAGGGACCGGGACTAGCGGGGCACAATGAGCAGTTCTTC
TRBV15	NA	TRBJ2-5	TRBD1	CATSRGDRGDETQYF	TGTGCCACCAGCAGAGGAGACAGGGGAGACGAGACCCAGTACTTC
TRBV6-2/TRBV6-3	few	TRBJ1-1	NA	CASKVAGQRNTEAFF	TGTGCCAGCAAGGTTGCGGGACAACGGAACACTGAAGCTTTCTTT
TRBV28	NA	TRBJ1-6	NA	CASSSADRNNSPLHF	TGTGCCAGCAGTTCCGCCGACAGGAATAATTCACCCCTCCACTTT
TRBV12-3/TRBV12-4	few	TRBJ1-2	NA	CASSLGRGSGYTF	TGTGCCAGCAGTTTGGGAAGGGGCTCTGGCTACACCTTC
TRBV7-6	NA	TRBJ2-7	NA	CASSGADETYEQYF	TGTGCCAGCAGCGGAGCGGACGAAACCTACGAGCAGTACTTC
TRBV3-1	NA	TRBJ2-7	TRBD2	CASSQDALDGRAYEQYF	TGTGCCAGCAGCCAAGATGCGTTGGACGGGAGGGCCTACGAGCAGTACTTC
TRBV5-1	NA	TRBJ2-1	NA	CASSLPDGVDEQFF	TGCGCCAGCAGCCTTCCTGACGGTGTTGATGAGCAGTTCTTC
TRBV21-1	NA	TRBJ2-7	NA	CASTGFSPYEQYF	TGTGCCAGCACTGGGTTCTCGCCCTACGAGCAGTACTTC
TRBV12-3/TRBV12-4	many	TRBJ1-2	NA	CASSLLGTFPHGYTF	TGTGCCAGCAGTTTATTGGGGACATTCCCACATGGCTACACCTTC
TRBV7-9	NA	TRBJ2-1	NA	CASTQRVGGSSYNEQFF	TGTGCCAGCACCCAGAGGGTGGGAGGTAGCTCCTACAATGAGCAGTTCTTC
TRBV2	few	TRBJ1-2	NA	CASSESGRVADGYTF	TGTGCCAGCAGTGAATCGGGCAGGGTGGCCGATGGCTACACCTTC
TRBV20-1	few	TRBJ1-5	NA	CSASSGEVNQPQHF	TGCAGTGCTAGCTCCGGAGAGGTCAATCAGCCCCAGCATTTT
TRBV3-1	NA	TRBJ2-2	NA	CASSLRGDNTGELFF	TGTGCCAGCAGCCTCCGGGGAGATAACACCGGGGAGCTGTTTTTT
TRBV20-1	few	TRBJ2-6	NA	CSARDLTAGANVLTF	TGCAGTGCTAGAGATCTGACAGCTGGGGCCAACGTCCTGACTTTC
TRBV5-6	few	TRBJ1-5	NA	CASSPWNGYQPQHF	TGTGCCAGCAGCCCCTGGAACGGGTATCAGCCCCAGCATTTT
TRBV20-1	few	TRBJ2-1	TRBD2	CSARGVGLVGGEQFF	TGCAGTGCTAGAGGCGTGGGACTAGTAGGTGGTGAGCAGTTCTTC
TRBV3-1	many	TRBJ2-7	NA	CASSHGYEQYF	TGTGCCAGCAGCCACGGATACGAGCAGTACTTC
TRBV15	NA	TRBJ2-5	TRBD2	CATSRDRISGGRETQYF	TGTGCCACCAGCAGAGATAGGATTAGCGGGGGTCGGGAGACCCAGTACTTC
TRBV12-3/TRBV12-4	NA	TRBJ2-2	NA	CASSLRARTGELFF	TGTGCCAGCAGCCTGAGGGCAAGGACCGGGGAGCTGTTTTTT